This is a list of T cell receptor beta chains from one sample in a study of T cell changes during pregnancy in multiple sclerosis. Assay used: immunoSEQ multiplex PCR; TCRdb lists only in-frame clones, some missing. Altogether more than 95,000 clones are present, almost 95% being singletons, with the ten largest covering more than 0.85%. Source: peripheral blood, taken after pregnancy. The receptors were sampled from a female donor with multiple sclerosis, enrolled in a pregnancy study. Both conserved end residues are part of each CDR3. A D gene is named only where the DNA matches it firmly. Size tells how often a clone was seen (once, few, many) or the class of an expanded clone, and some rows leave it out.

length	D	size	J	V	CDR3	DNA
16	TRBD2	.	TRBJ2-1	TRBV19	CASSKRLAGATNEQFF	TGTGCCAGTAGTAAGAGACTAGCGGGGGCAACGAATGAGCAGTTCTTC
13	.	.	TRBJ1-2	TRBV18	CASSPAQVNGYTF	TGTGCCAGCTCACCGGCGCAGGTTAACGGCTACACCTTC
13	.	.	TRBJ2-7	TRBV19	CASMGAGSSEQYF	TGTGCCAGTATGGGGGCAGGGAGCTCCGAGCAGTACTTC
17	.	once	TRBJ1-1	TRBV21-1	CASSKVSVERGITEAFF	TGTGCCAGCAGCAAAGTCAGTGTAGAGAGGGGGATCACTGAAGCTTTCTTT
11	.	.	TRBJ1-1	TRBV6-6	CASSYGWRAFF	TGTGCCAGCAGTTATGGATGGAGAGCTTTCTTT
15	.	.	TRBJ1-4	TRBV11-2	CASSSLVGPNEKLFF	TGTGCCAGCAGCTCCCTGGTGGGCCCTAATGAAAAACTGTTTTTT
16	TRBD1	.	TRBJ1-6	TRBV25-1	CASSDPGGGGNSPLHF	TGTGCCAGCAGTGACCCCGGAGGGGGCGGAAATTCACCCCTCCACTTT
15	TRBD2	.	TRBJ2-7	TRBV7-6	CASSLAVAGANEQYF	TGTGCCAGCAGCTTAGCGGTAGCGGGAGCCAACGAGCAGTACTTC
13	.	.	TRBJ2-1	TRBV30	CAWSAVSYNEQFF	TGTGCCTGGAGTGCAGTCTCCTACAATGAGCAGTTCTTC
19	TRBD2	once	TRBJ2-1	TRBV14	CASSQATASGGRTYNEQFF	TGTGCCAGCAGCCAAGCAACGGCTAGCGGGGGCCGCACCTACAATGAGCAGTTCTTC